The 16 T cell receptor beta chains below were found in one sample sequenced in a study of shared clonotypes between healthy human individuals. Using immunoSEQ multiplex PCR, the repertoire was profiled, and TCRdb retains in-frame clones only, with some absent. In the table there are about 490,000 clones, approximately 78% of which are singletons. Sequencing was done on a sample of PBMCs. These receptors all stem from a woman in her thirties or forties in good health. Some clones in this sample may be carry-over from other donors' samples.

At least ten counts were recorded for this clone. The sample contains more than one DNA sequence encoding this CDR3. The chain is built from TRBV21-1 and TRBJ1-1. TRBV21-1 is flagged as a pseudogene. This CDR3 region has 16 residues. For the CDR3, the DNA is TGTGCCAGCAGCAAAGGCAGGGGGGGACTTCACACTGAAGCTTTCTTT. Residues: CASSKGRGGLHTEAFF.

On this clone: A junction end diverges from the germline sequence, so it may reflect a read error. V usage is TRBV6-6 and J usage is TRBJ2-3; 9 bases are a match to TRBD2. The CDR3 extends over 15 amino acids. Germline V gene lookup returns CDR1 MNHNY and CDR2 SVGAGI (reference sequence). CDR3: CASRPTSGLTDTRYF. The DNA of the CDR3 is TGTGCCAGCAGACCTACTAGCGGGCTCACAGATACGCGGTATTTT.

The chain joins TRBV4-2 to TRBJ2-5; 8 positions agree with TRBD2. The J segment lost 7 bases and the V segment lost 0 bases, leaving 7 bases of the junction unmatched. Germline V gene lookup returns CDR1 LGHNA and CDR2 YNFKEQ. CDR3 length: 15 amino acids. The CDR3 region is CASSQDLREGVTQYF. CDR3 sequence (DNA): TGTGCCAGCAGCCAAGATCTTCGGGAGGGCGTGACCCAGTACTTC.

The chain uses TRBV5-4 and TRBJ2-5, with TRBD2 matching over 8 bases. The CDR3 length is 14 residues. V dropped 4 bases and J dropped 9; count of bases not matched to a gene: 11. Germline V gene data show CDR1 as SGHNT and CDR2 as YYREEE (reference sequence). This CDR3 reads CASSPGGGDLSQYF. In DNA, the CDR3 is TGTGCCAGCAGCCCGGGAGGGGGGGACCTCTCCCAGTACTTC.

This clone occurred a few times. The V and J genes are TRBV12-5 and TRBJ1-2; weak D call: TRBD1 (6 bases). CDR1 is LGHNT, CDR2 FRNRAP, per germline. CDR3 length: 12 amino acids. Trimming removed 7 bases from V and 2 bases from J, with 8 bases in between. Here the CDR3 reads CASVTGNYGYTF. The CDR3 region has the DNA TGTGCTAGTGTCACAGGGAACTATGGCTACACCTTC.

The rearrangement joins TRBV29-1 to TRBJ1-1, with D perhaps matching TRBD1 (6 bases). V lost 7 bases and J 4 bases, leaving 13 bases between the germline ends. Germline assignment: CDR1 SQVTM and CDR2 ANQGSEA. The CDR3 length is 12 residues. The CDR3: CSGRGSGTEAFF. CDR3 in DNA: TGCAGCGGCAGGGGTTCGGGCACTGAAGCTTTCTTT.

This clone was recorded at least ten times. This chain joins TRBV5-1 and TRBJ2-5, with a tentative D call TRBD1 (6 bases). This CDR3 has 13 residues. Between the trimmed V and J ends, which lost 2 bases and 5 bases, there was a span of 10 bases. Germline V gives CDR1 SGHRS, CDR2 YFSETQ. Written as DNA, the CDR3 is TGCGCCAGCAGCTTTAACAGGGTGGAGACCCAGTACTTC. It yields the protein CASSFNRVETQYF.

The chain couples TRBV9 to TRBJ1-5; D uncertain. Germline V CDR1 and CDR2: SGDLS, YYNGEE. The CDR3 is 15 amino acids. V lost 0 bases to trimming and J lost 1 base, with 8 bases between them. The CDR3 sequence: CASSVGGESNQPQHF. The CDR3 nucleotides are TGTGCCAGCAGCGTAGGTGGGGAGAGCAATCAGCCCCAGCATTTT.

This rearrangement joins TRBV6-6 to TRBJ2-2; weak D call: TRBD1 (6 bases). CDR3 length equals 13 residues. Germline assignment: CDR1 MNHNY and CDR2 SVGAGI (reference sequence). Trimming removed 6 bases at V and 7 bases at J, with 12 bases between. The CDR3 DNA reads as TGTGCCAGCAGAAACAGGGTCGGCGGGGAGCTGTTTTTT. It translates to CASRNRVGGELFF.

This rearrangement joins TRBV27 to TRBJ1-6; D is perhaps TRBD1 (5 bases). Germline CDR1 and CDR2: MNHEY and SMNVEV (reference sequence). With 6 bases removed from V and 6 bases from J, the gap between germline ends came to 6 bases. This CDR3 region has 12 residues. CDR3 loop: CASRTVNSPLHF. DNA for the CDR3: TGTGCCAGCAGGACAGTTAATTCACCCCTCCACTTT.

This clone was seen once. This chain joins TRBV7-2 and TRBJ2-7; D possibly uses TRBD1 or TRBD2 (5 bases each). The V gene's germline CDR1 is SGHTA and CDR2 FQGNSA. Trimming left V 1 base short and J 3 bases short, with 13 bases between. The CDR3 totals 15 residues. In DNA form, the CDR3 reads TGTGCCAGCAGCTTAGACGGGGCTGGAAACTACGAGCAGTACTTC. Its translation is CASSLDGAGNYEQYF.

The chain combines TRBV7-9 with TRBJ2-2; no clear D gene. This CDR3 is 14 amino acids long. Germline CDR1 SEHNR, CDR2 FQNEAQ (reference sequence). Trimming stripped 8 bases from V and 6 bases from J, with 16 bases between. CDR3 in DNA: TGTGCCAGCCCTTTGACGGGCCAGGCCGGGGAGCTGTTTTTT. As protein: CASPLTGQAGELFF.

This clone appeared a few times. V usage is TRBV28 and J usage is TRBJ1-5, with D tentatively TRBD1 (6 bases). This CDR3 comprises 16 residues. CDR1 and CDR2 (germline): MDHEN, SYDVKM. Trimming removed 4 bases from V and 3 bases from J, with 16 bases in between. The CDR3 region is CASSSGATGTNQPQHF. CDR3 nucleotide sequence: TGTGCCAGCAGTTCAGGGGCGACCGGCACCAATCAGCCCCAGCATTTT.

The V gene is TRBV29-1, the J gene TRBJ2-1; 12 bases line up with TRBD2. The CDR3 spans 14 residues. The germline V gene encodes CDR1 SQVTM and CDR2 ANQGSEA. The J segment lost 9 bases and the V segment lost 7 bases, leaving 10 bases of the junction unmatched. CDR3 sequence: CSEKETSGSTEQFF. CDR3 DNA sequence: TGCAGCGAAAAGGAGACTAGCGGGAGTACTGAGCAGTTCTTC.

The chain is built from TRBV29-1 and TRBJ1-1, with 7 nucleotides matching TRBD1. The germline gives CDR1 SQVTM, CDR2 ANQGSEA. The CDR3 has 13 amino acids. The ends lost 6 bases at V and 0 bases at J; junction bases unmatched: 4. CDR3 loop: CSVVQGVNTEAFF. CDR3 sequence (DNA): TGCAGCGTAGTGCAGGGGGTGAACACTGAAGCTTTCTTT. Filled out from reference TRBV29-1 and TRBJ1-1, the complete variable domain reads SAVISQKPSRDICQRGTSLTIQCQVDSQVTMMFWYRQQPGQSLTLIATANQGSEATYESGFVIDKFPISRPNLTFSTLTVSNMSPEDSSIYLCSVVQGVNTEAFFGQGTRLTVV.

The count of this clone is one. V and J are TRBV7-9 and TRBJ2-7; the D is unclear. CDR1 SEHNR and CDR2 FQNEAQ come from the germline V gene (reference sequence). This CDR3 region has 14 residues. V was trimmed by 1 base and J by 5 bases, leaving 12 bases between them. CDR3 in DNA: TGTGCCAGCAGCTTAGGAGTAGGCGGCCACGAGCAGTACTTC. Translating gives CASSLGVGGHEQYF.